This entry features one T cell receptor beta chain sequence. Residents of about two dozen US areas, aged about 18 to 95 years, made up the participants. Self-reported history from a screening survey and questionnaire set each donor's cohort. Libraries were prepared by immunoSEQ multiplex PCR; TCRdb keeps only in-frame clonotypes and omits some of them. Altogether 450,000 or so clones are present, less than 95% being singletons, with the ten largest covering roughly 0.66%. This specimen belongs to a study of blood T cell repertoires in COVID-19. Study summary: PBMCs, B-cell-depleted T cells, or T cells were the source of the cDNA or gDNA that made up the material.

There are 15 residues in the CDR3. Per the germline V gene, CDR1 is ENHRY and CDR2 is SYGVKD. V shed 2 bases and J shed 4 bases, with 12 bases lying between them. This clonotype was obtained from a man aged 18-30 years who had recovered from COVID-19. The specimen was PBMCs or T cells enriched from blood (not recorded which). The chain carries TRBV10-3 and TRBJ1-5; D is unresolved. This CDR3 reads CAISEGFEGNQPQHF. The CDR3, as DNA: TGTGCCATCAGTGAGGGTTTTGAGGGTAATCAGCCCCAGCATTTT.